These T cell receptor beta chains were read from a single sample in a study of early T cells in non-severe SARS-CoV-2 infection. Via MiXCR, TCRdb re-called the 5' RACE reads, giving one row per CDR3 protein. Of approximately 70,000 distinct CDR3 sequences in the sample, over 9% were seen once. This sample comprised whole blood, obtained at baseline. Receptor source: an adult who was a healthcare worker with PCR-confirmed SARS-CoV-2 infection or an uninfected control (not recorded which). Each CDR3 is given with its conserved first and last residue. D genes are given only for firm matches. For some rows the clone size is stated as once, few or many, or as a class when expanded; others skip it.

. | TRBJ1-5 | . | TRBV6-2/TRBV6-3 | CASSYVTAGSNQPQHF | TGTGCCAGCAGTTACGTGACAGCTGGTAGCAATCAGCCCCAGCATTTT
once | TRBJ1-1 | . | TRBV9 | CASSGRQQAHTEAFF | TGTGCCAGCAGCGGACGGCAACAGGCGCACACTGAAGCTTTCTTT
few | TRBJ2-7 | . | TRBV5-1 | CASSLGSASYEQYF | TGCGCCAGCAGCTTGGGTTCTGCTTCCTACGAGCAGTACTTC
. | TRBJ1-5 | TRBD1 | TRBV6-5 | CASSRQGADQPQHF | TGTGCCAGCAGTAGACAGGGGGCCGATCAGCCCCAGCATTTT
few | TRBJ1-1 | TRBD1 | TRBV5-1 | CASSMGQTEAFF | TGCGCCAGCAGCATGGGACAGACTGAAGCTTTCTTT
many | TRBJ1-1 | TRBD1 | TRBV18 | CATRQGENTEAFF | TGTGCCACTCGACAGGGCGAGAACACTGAAGCTTTCTTT
few | TRBJ2-7 | . | TRBV6-5 | CASSYSTAPLDEQYF | TGTGCCAGCAGTTACTCGACGGCCCCGCTGGACGAGCAGTACTTC
few | TRBJ2-2 | . | TRBV6-1 | CASRADSTNTGELFF | TGTGCCAGCAGGGCGGATAGTACGAACACCGGGGAGCTGTTTTTT
many | TRBJ2-2 | . | TRBV7-3 | CASSSRTELFF | TGTGCCAGCAGCTCGCGTACGGAGCTGTTTTTT
few | TRBJ2-7 | . | TRBV20-1 | CSARKPETATYEQYF | TGCAGTGCTAGAAAACCGGAGACAGCCACCTACGAGCAGTACTTC
. | TRBJ1-1 | . | TRBV11-2 | CASSPTGRLNTEAFF | TGTGCCAGCAGCCCTACGGGACGGCTAAACACTGAAGCTTTCTTT
. | TRBJ2-7 | . | TRBV2 | CASSQGYPSYEQYF | TGTGCCAGCAGTCAGGGATATCCCTCCTACGAGCAGTACTTC
many | TRBJ2-3 | TRBD2 | TRBV6-2/TRBV6-3 | CASLRGGTDTQYF | TGTGCCAGTTTGCGGGGGGGCACAGATACGCAGTATTTT
. | TRBJ1-5 | TRBD1 | TRBV5-6 | CASSLGQGGNQPQHF | TGTGCCAGCAGCTTGGGACAGGGCGGCAATCAGCCCCAGCATTTT
many | TRBJ1-2 | . | TRBV9 | CASSVDGGYGYTF | TGTGCCAGCAGCGTAGACGGGGGCTATGGCTACACCTTC
few | TRBJ1-5 | . | TRBV3-2 | CASSFEDSYSSNQPQHF | TGTGCCAGCAGCTTCGAGGACAGCTACAGTAGCAATCAGCCCCAGCATTTT
few | TRBJ2-6 | . | TRBV7-9 | CASSWNQGGSGANVLTF | TGTGCCAGCAGCTGGAATCAGGGAGGCTCTGGGGCCAACGTCCTGACTTTC
many | TRBJ1-1 | . | TRBV7-3 | CASSRGARNTEAFF | TGTGCCAGCAGCCGGGGGGCTCGAAACACTGAAGCTTTCTTT
many | TRBJ1-4 | . | TRBV14 | CASSQRERQEKLFF | TGTGCCAGCAGCCAACGGGAGAGACAAGAAAAACTGTTTTTT